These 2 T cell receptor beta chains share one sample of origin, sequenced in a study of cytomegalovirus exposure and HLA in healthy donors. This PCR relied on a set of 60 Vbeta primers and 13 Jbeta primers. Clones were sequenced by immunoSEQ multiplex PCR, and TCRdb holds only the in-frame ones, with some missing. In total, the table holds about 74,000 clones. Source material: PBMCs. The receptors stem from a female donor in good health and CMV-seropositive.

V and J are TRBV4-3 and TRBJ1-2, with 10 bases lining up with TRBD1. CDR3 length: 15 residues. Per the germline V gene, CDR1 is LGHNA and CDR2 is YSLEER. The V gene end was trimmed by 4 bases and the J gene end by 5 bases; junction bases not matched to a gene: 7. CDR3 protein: CASSPGTGASYGYTF. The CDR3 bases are TGCGCCAGCAGCCCCGGGACAGGGGCCTCTTATGGCTACACCTTC.

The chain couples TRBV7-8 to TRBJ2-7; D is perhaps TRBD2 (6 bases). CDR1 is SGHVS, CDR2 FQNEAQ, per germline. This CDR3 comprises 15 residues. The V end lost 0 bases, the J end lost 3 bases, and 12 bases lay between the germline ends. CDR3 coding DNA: TGTGCCAGCAGCTTAGCGCGGGGCGGGGACTACGAGCAGTACTTC. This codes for CASSLARGGDYEQYF.